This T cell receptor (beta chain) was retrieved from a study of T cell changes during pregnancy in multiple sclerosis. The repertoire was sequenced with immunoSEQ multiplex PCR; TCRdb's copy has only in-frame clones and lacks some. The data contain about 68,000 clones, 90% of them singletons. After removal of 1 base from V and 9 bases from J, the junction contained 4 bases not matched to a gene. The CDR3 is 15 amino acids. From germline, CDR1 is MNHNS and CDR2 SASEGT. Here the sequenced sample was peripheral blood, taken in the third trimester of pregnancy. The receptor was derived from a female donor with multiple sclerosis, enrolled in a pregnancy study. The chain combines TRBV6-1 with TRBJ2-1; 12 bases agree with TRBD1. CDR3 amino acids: CASSEVGTGGVEQFF. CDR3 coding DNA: TGTGCCAGCAGTGAAGTAGGGACAGGGGGCGTTGAGCAGTTCTTC.